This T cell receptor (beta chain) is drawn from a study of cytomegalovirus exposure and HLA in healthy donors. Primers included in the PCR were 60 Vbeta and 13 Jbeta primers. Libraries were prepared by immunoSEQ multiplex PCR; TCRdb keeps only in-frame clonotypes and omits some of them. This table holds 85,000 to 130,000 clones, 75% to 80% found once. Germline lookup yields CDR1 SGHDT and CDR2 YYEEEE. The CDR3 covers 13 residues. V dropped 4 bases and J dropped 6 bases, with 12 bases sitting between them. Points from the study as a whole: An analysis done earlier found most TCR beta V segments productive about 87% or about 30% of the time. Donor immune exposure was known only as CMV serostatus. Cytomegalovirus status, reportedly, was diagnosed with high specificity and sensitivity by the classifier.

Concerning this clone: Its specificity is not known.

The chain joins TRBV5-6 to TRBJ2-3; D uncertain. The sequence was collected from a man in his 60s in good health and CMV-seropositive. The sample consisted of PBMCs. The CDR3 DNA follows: TGTGCCAGCAGCACGGCGTCCGGGGATACGCAGTATTTT. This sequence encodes CASSTASGDTQYF.